This TCR beta chain is drawn from a study of T cell responses to AZD1222 COVID-19 vaccine (dated by TCRdb to the early 2020s). As for the study more broadly: TCR sequencing was performed for roughly 250 trial participants, of whom some 200 were given two doses of AZD1222 and some 25 were given two doses of MenACWY control vaccine. Enrollment into the trials was organized by age into subgroups of 18-55, 56-69 and 70-plus years, and those subgroups contained roughly 140, 27 and 60 TCR-sequenced participants, respectively. The full study reports these points: Because no day 14 peak-response samples were available, the repertoires could be characterized only after the peak T cell response. The whole spike protein was spanned by vaccine-associated CD4 TCRs, and dominant responses were seen in regions 160-218 and 743-854. Most participants were white British and females outnumbered males, and the authors suggested that clonal diversity may have been underestimated. Reportedly, almost half of the unique spike-specific TCRs recognized epitopes lying outside the regions that are mutated in the B.1.351 and B.1.1.7 variants. Conclusions about previously exposed vaccinees are limited, since just a handful of AZD1222 recipients were seropositive for SARS-CoV-2 at baseline. The 56-69-year group was small, and its depth increase did not reach significance, likely because of low power. Spike-specific TCR breadth and depth rose significantly after two AZD1222 doses compared with day 0 and with MenACWY recipients.

The intended sense of this specimen's time point label: about 28 days (+/-7) after the second vaccine dose. The intended sense of this specimen's treatment or condition label: meningococcal conjugate vaccine given as trial control. Vaccinee samples were obtained from the UK trials COV001 and COV002, which included a single-blind randomized controlled phase 2/3 trial of AZD1222 (ChAdOx1 nCoV-19) in healthy adults. For TCRbeta chain sequencing, PBMC samples were collected from trial participants at day 0 and at day 28 after the second dose. The germline V gene yields LGHNA for CDR1 and YNFKEQ for CDR2. The V and J ends are trimmed by 0 bases and 15 bases, leaving 19 bases between them. The CDR3 has 14 amino acids, counting the end cysteine and phenylalanine. Only CDR3 DNA remains: 42 bases, in frame from the first base. Regarding this clone: Its target antigen remains unknown. Nothing much larger sits one base from this clone, and base qualities are not available.

The CDR3 regions of human TCRbeta chains were subjected to immunosequencing. In the paper's pipeline: Repertoire TCRs were matched against a reference library of SARS-CoV-2-specific TCRs generated with the MIRA antigen-specificity platform. Breadth was defined as the fraction of unique TCRs that were SARS-CoV-2-associated. Depth was defined as the fraction of total T cells that were SARS-CoV-2-associated. Using the MIRA data, every spike-specific TCR was mapped to the spike region that the TCR reacted to and assigned to either a CD4 or a CD8 class. Log10-transformed breadth and depth values were compared by one-way ANOVA with Sidak's multiple comparisons tests. TCRdb stores this immuneACCESS table with in-frame sequences only. Part of the clones is absent; in the studies checked, under half of the shortfall reflects unresolved V genes, and no reason is known for the rest. That table furnishes V, J and clone size, whereas the DNA furnished D and trimming. In all, the sample holds some 200,000 clones, and around nine tenths of those were seen once. The ten largest clones add up to less than 4% of the sample.

The starting material was peripheral blood, obtained 28 days after the second dose of the MenACWY control vaccine. This clonotype was obtained from an adult who received the MenACWY meningococcal vaccine as a control. In this chain, TRBV4-2 is recombined with TRBJ2-3; the D gene is perhaps TRBD2, on 6 matching bases. The encoded CDR3 is CASSQDPTSSSVYF. The bases read TGTGCCAGCAGCCAAGATCCAACTAGCTCGAGTGTTTATTTT.